This T cell receptor (beta chain) was captured by sequencing in a study of Graves' ophthalmopathy and Graves' hyperthyroidism. Other autoimmune diseases, uncontrolled infections, pregnancy or lactation ruled patients out of participation. This clonotype was counted a single time. TCR beta CDR3 amplification used RNA transcripts. Following a first-round RT-PCR that used HTBI primers, a second-round multiplex PCR was carried out. TCRdb reprocessed the multiplex PCR reads via MiXCR and lists one record per CDR3 protein. This table holds around 1,200,000 distinct CDR3 sequences, 35% to 40% found once. CDR1 and CDR2 from the germline V gene are SGHTA and FQGNSA. J lost 7 bases, V lost 5 bases, and 11 bases had no gene match. CDR3 length equals 16 residues.

The clonotype was recovered from an adult man with Graves' hyperthyroidism. This rearrangement joins TRBV7-2 to TRBJ1-5, with 10 bases lining up with TRBD1. Sequencing input: peripheral blood or thyroid tissue (not recorded which). In DNA form, the CDR3 reads TGTGCCAGCAGCCTAAGGGACAGGGGAGGGCGACAGCCCCAGCATTTT. This sequence encodes CASSLRDRGGRQPQHF.